Each of the 5 T cell receptor beta chains below was sequenced from the same sample in a study of blood T cell repertoires in COVID-19. Sequencing was performed with immunoSEQ multiplex PCR; in TCRdb, only in-frame clones are kept and a portion is missing. The repertoire holds fewer than 450,000 clones, more than 70% seen once, with 1.2% in the top ten. Sequencing was carried out using PBMCs or T cells enriched from blood (not recorded which). The receptors come from a woman aged 18-35 years who had recovered from COVID-19.

The rearrangement links TRBV13 to TRBJ2-3; D remains ambiguous. CDR3 length: 14 residues. The germline CDR1 and CDR2 sequences are PRHDT and FYEKMQ (reference sequence). The V end was cut by 5 bases, the J end by 1 base, with 10 bases between. CDR3 coding DNA: TGTGCCAGCAGCCCCAGGATCCGCACAGATACGCAGTATTTT. Translation gives CASSPRIRTDTQYF.

The sample holds a few counts of this clone. V gene TRBV7-8 combines with J gene TRBJ1-1, with TRBD1 matching 7 bases. The CDR3 sequence is 17 residues long. CDR1 SGHVS and CDR2 FQNEAQ come from the germline V gene. Unmatched junction bases numbered 14, after V lost 4 bases and J lost 3 bases. This CDR3 is CASSSTTGVSGYTEAFF. In nucleotides, the CDR3 is TGTGCCAGCAGCTCAACCACAGGGGTTTCCGGCTACACTGAAGCTTTCTTT.

A remark on this clone: The sample holds other DNA sequences that translate to the same CDR3. The chain carries TRBV4-1 and TRBJ1-5; D unresolved. The CDR3 runs to 13 residues. In germline, CDR1 is MGHRA, CDR2 YSYEKL. Trimming left V 1 base short and J 7 bases short, with 8 bases between. CDR3 bases: TGCGCCAGCAGCCAAGGGGCCGGCCAGCCCCAGCATTTT. It codes for CASSQGAGQPQHF.

The chain has TRBV5-5 and TRBJ2-7; D might be TRBD1 (6 bases). Trimming shortened V by 0 bases and J by 3 bases, and 13 bases separated the two germline ends. The CDR3 loop spans 15 amino acids. Germline lookup yields CDR1 SGHKS and CDR2 YYEKEE (reference sequence). The DNA of the CDR3 is TGTGCCAGCAGCTTGGCTTGGGACAAGCTCTACGAGCAGTACTTC. Translated: CASSLAWDKLYEQYF.

The chain has TRBV10-3 and TRBJ1-2; TRBD1 is a possible D gene (6 bases). This CDR3 comprises 16 residues. Germline lookup yields CDR1 ENHRY and CDR2 SYGVKD. V was shortened by 4 bases and J by 2 bases, with 17 bases between the two germline ends. CDR3: CAISGAGRGGNYGYTF. CDR3 nucleotide sequence: TGTGCCATCAGTGGTGCCGGTCGGGGGGGCAACTATGGCTACACCTTC.